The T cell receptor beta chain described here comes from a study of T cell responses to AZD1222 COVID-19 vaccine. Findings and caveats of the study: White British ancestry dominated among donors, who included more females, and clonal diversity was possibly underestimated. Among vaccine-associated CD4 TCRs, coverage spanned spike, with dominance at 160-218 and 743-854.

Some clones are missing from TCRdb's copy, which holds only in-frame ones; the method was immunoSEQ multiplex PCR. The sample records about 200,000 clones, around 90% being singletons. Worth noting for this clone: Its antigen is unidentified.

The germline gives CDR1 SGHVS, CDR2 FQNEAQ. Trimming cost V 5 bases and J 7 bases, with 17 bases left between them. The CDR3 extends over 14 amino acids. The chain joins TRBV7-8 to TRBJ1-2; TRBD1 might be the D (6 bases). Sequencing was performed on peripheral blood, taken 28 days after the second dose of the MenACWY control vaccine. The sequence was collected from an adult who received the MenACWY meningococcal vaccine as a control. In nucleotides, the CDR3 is TGTGCCAGCAGCCCACGGGACAAGTTTACTGGCTACACCTTC. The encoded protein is CASSPRDKFTGYTF.